This T cell receptor (beta chain) was sequenced for a study of metastatic and nonmetastatic thyroid tumors (dated by TCRdb to between 2020 and 2021). About the full investigation: The researchers compared repertoires between peripheral blood samples and tumor or nodule tissue samples from patients with malignant or benign thyroid disease. The investigation overall reported the following: In both blood and tumor samples, malignant tumors were reported to have significantly higher TCR beta diversity than benign nodules.

No patient had received any treatment before thyroid surgery. Using T-cell receptor beta sequencing, the researchers looked back retrospectively at clinical samples from patients, gathered between about 2011 and 2019. Receptor libraries were prepared by PCR. Reads for this sample came from an Illumina HiSeq 4000. High-throughput sequencing was used to profile the TCR beta-chain CDR3 region of each patient. On the study's bioinformatics: The researchers built a classifier to tell apart papillary thyroid cancer patients with distant metastasis, based on CDR3 differences among clinicopathological groups. The Shannon index was used to assess repertoire diversity, and the Morisita-Horn index was used to assess tumor-blood repertoire similarity. The raw public reads went through TCRdb reprocessing: fastp at Q25, MiXCR clone calling, in-frame beta chains kept. The V and J calls and clone size come from TCRdb's table, not from the authors' own analysis. The sample table holds 84,000 or so clones, of which 7.5% to 9% were seen once. 8.8% of the sample is held by the ten biggest clonotypes.

This clone has a count of ten or more. There is no known antigen for this receptor. No base qualities exist here, and no much larger clone lies one base off it. CDR1 MNHNS and CDR2 SASEGT are derived from the germline V gene. The CDR3 contains 14 residues, cysteine and phenylalanine counted. The retained sequence is limited to the CDR3, 42 bases, with the frame set at the first base. V loses 6 bases at its end and J loses 5 bases; junction bases beyond the gene matches: 7. The material sequenced was blood. The sequence is built from TRBV6-1 and TRBJ2-1; 7 nucleotides in the junction match TRBD2. The sequence came from a female donor with papillary thyroid cancer or a benign thyroid nodule (not recorded which). Some clones in this sample may be carry-over from other donors' samples. The CDR3 region: CASSPAGEHNEQFF. The DNA sequence reads TGTGCCAGCAGCCCCGCGGGAGAGCACAATGAGCAGTTCTTC.